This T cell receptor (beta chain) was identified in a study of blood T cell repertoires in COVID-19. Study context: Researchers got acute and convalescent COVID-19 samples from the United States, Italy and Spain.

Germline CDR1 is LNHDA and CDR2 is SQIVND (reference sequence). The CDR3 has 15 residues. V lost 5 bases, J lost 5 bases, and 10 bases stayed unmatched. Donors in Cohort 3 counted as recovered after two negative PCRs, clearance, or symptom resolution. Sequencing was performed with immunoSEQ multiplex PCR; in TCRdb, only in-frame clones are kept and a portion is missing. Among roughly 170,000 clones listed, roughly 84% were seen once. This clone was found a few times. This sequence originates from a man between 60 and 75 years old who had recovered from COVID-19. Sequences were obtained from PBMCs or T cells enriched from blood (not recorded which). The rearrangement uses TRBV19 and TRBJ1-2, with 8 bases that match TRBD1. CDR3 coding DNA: TGTGCCAGTAGTTTCGGACAGGGAAAGGGATATGGCTACACCTTC. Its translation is CASSFGQGKGYGYTF.